A selection of T cell receptor beta chains follows, all from one sample in a study of OX40 agonist ivuxolimab in advanced cancers. Measured with immunoSEQ multiplex PCR; TCRdb has only the in-frame clones, and not every one. The table shows roughly 40,000 clones, with roughly four fifths occurring only once. The source material was CD4+ or CD8+ T cells sorted from blood, sampled in a trial of the OX40 agonist ivuxolimab. These receptors all come from an adult with an advanced solid tumor such as melanoma, head and neck, liver or kidney cancer. Each CDR3 is given with its conserved first and last residue. Each record gives: clone size, J gene, D gene, V gene, CDR3 DNA, CDR3 protein. A D gene is named only where the DNA matches it firmly. Clone size appears in some rows only: once, few, many, or a class for an expanded clone.

abundance: NA
j_gene: TRBJ2-1
d_gene: NA
v_gene: TRBV5-1
CDR3nt: TGCGCCAGCAGCTTGGAGGGTACCTACAATGAGCAGTTCTTC
CDR3aa: CASSLEGTYNEQFF

abundance: NA
j_gene: TRBJ2-1
d_gene: NA
v_gene: TRBV29-1
CDR3nt: TGCAGCGGCGGCACTGATGAGCAGTTCTTC
CDR3aa: CSGGTDEQFF

abundance: NA
j_gene: TRBJ1-4
d_gene: NA
v_gene: TRBV11-2
CDR3nt: TGTGCCAGCAGCGCCAGCCGGACAGCCCCAAGAGCAAAACTGTTTTTT
CDR3aa: CASSASRTAPRAKLFF

abundance: NA
j_gene: TRBJ2-1
d_gene: NA
v_gene: TRBV2
CDR3nt: TGTGCCAGCGCCCCGGAGTATGAGCAGTTCTTC
CDR3aa: CASAPEYEQFF

abundance: once
j_gene: TRBJ2-1
d_gene: NA
v_gene: TRBV5-4
CDR3nt: TGTGCCAGCAGCTTGGCGCAGGGCTCCTACAATGAGCAGTTCTTC
CDR3aa: CASSLAQGSYNEQFF

abundance: once
j_gene: TRBJ2-3
d_gene: TRBD2
v_gene: TRBV9
CDR3nt: TGTGCCAGCAACCCGGGGGGTTCTAGCACAGATACGCAGTATTTT
CDR3aa: CASNPGGSSTDTQYF

abundance: NA
j_gene: TRBJ1-1
d_gene: TRBD1
v_gene: TRBV5-1
CDR3nt: TGCGCCAGCAGCTGGAGGACAGGGGGGAGCACTGAAGCTTTCTTT
CDR3aa: CASSWRTGGSTEAFF

abundance: few
j_gene: TRBJ2-7
d_gene: TRBD2
v_gene: TRBV11-2
CDR3nt: TGTGCCAGCAGCTTAGAGCGACTAGCGGGAGAGCAGTACTTC
CDR3aa: CASSLERLAGEQYF

abundance: NA
j_gene: TRBJ2-5
d_gene: TRBD1
v_gene: TRBV13
CDR3nt: TGTGCCAGCAGCTCCACCGGGACAGGGTTTACCCAGTACTTC
CDR3aa: CASSSTGTGFTQYF

abundance: NA
j_gene: TRBJ1-3
d_gene: NA
v_gene: TRBV28
CDR3nt: TGTGCCAGTTGGACAGCTGGCACCGGAAACACCATATATTTT
CDR3aa: CASWTAGTGNTIYF

abundance: NA
j_gene: TRBJ2-4
d_gene: NA
v_gene: TRBV7-3
CDR3nt: TGTGCCAGCAGCTTAACGCGGGTTGACATTCAGTACTTC
CDR3aa: CASSLTRVDIQYF